Listed below are T cell receptor beta chains from one sample, sequenced in a study of blood T cell repertoires in COVID-19. TCRdb's table, derived via immunoSEQ multiplex PCR, lists solely in-frame clones and lacks some. There are about 120,000 clones in the sample; around 64% occur only once, and 0.7% to 1% lies in the top ten. Sequenced input: peripheral blood. The origin of the receptors is a human donor with acute or convalescent COVID-19. The donor label of this sample is uncertain. Each CDR3 is given without its conserved first and last residue. Each record gives: J gene, V gene, CDR3 protein.

j_gene: TRBJ1-3
v_gene: TRBV5-1
CDR3aa: ASSRQQATENTIY

j_gene: TRBJ2-3
v_gene: TRBV5-1
CDR3aa: ASKAGAQGDTQY

j_gene: TRBJ1-1
v_gene: TRBV11-2
CDR3aa: ASSLGFVWQNTEAF

j_gene: TRBJ2-2
v_gene: TRBV7-2
CDR3aa: ASSSTVGELF

j_gene: TRBJ2-6
v_gene: TRBV13
CDR3aa: ASSRSGQGSGANVLT

j_gene: TRBJ2-7
v_gene: TRBV10-3
CDR3aa: AIRSGGYSYEQY

j_gene: TRBJ1-5
v_gene: TRBV19
CDR3aa: ASRGGWTVYSNQPQH

j_gene: TRBJ1-5
v_gene: TRBV5-1
CDR3aa: ASSLSGQGNQPQH

j_gene: TRBJ1-5
v_gene: TRBV11-2
CDR3aa: ASSLEPGGQPQH

j_gene: TRBJ1-2
v_gene: TRBV5-1
CDR3aa: ASSLGWGQGYGYT

j_gene: TRBJ1-5
v_gene: TRBV28
CDR3aa: ASSPPRRQPQH

j_gene: TRBJ2-5
v_gene: TRBV5-6
CDR3aa: ASSWTVGGGKETQY

j_gene: TRBJ2-7
v_gene: TRBV30
CDR3aa: AWNGAGRVGLRNEQY

j_gene: TRBJ2-1
v_gene: TRBV6-1
CDR3aa: ASSESVPTRGGF

j_gene: TRBJ1-3
v_gene: TRBV7-9
CDR3aa: ASSRSGSSGNTIY

j_gene: TRBJ2-7
v_gene: TRBV5-6
CDR3aa: ASSSLGVLGYEQY

j_gene: TRBJ2-3
v_gene: TRBV18
CDR3aa: ASSPSLATSTDTQY

j_gene: TRBJ2-1
v_gene: TRBV5-1
CDR3aa: ASSRDTVYNEQF

j_gene: TRBJ2-2
v_gene: TRBV27
CDR3aa: ASSVSGTGGSTGELF

j_gene: TRBJ2-3
v_gene: TRBV6-5
CDR3aa: ASSPRDRDRDTQY

j_gene: TRBJ2-4
v_gene: TRBV10-3
CDR3aa: AISADGVIQY

j_gene: TRBJ1-2
v_gene: TRBV27
CDR3aa: ASRGTGGASGYT

j_gene: TRBJ2-5
v_gene: TRBV12-3/TRBV12-4
CDR3aa: ASSFVLAETQY

j_gene: TRBJ2-2
v_gene: TRBV11-2
CDR3aa: ASRSPGRPGELF

j_gene: TRBJ1-1
v_gene: TRBV4-1
CDR3aa: ASSQDIRARTMNTEAF

j_gene: TRBJ2-5
v_gene: TRBV5-4
CDR3aa: ASSSEQGALETQY

j_gene: TRBJ1-2
v_gene: TRBV4-1
CDR3aa: ASSQGTGAGRGYT

j_gene: TRBJ2-2
v_gene: TRBV7-6
CDR3aa: ASSGGTAGTGELF

j_gene: TRBJ2-3
v_gene: TRBV4-2
CDR3aa: ASSHASGGAETDTQY

j_gene: TRBJ2-5
v_gene: TRBV12-5
CDR3aa: ASGWGLAATETQY

j_gene: TRBJ1-2
v_gene: TRBV19
CDR3aa: ASSAEAGPLNGYT

j_gene: TRBJ1-6
v_gene: TRBV24-1
CDR3aa: ATSDLTLTNSPLH

j_gene: TRBJ1-2
v_gene: TRBV5-1
CDR3aa: ASSLIGQGVDGYT

j_gene: TRBJ2-7
v_gene: TRBV6-5
CDR3aa: ASLKEGVGAYEQY

j_gene: TRBJ1-2
v_gene: TRBV5-1
CDR3aa: ASSWRQGAGYGYT

j_gene: TRBJ2-5
v_gene: TRBV5-1
CDR3aa: ASSLRGQGAGETQY

j_gene: TRBJ1-3
v_gene: TRBV6-6
CDR3aa: ASRPTAFSGNTIY

j_gene: TRBJ2-3
v_gene: TRBV4-1
CDR3aa: ASSQGGEGNAAESTDTQY

j_gene: TRBJ2-5
v_gene: TRBV2
CDR3aa: ASSEALAGETQY

j_gene: TRBJ1-2
v_gene: TRBV2
CDR3aa: ASSAFSGYT

j_gene: TRBJ1-5
v_gene: TRBV2
CDR3aa: ASRVGGGGGNQPQH

j_gene: TRBJ2-7
v_gene: TRBV12-5
CDR3aa: ASGLAIYGDYEQY

j_gene: TRBJ1-4
v_gene: TRBV5-6
CDR3aa: ASSSTDGGQGAEKLF

j_gene: TRBJ1-1
v_gene: TRBV11-2
CDR3aa: ASSFHTRNTEAF

j_gene: TRBJ2-1
v_gene: TRBV4-2
CDR3aa: ASSQLFGGQPYNEQF

j_gene: TRBJ2-1
v_gene: TRBV4-2
CDR3aa: ASSQGGSGGSYNEQF

j_gene: TRBJ1-1
v_gene: TRBV7-8
CDR3aa: ASSLAVNRHTEAF

j_gene: TRBJ1-6
v_gene: TRBV11-2
CDR3aa: ASSLRNTGNSPLH

j_gene: TRBJ1-5
v_gene: TRBV28
CDR3aa: ASSLFTGARGQPQH

j_gene: TRBJ1-1
v_gene: TRBV3-1/TRBV3-2
CDR3aa: ASSQVYQRGGVTEAF

j_gene: TRBJ2-5
v_gene: TRBV2
CDR3aa: ASSEQQGTETQY

j_gene: TRBJ1-2
v_gene: TRBV5-1
CDR3aa: ASSFDGQVNYGYT

j_gene: TRBJ2-2
v_gene: TRBV19
CDR3aa: ASSTDRIRTGELF

j_gene: TRBJ1-4
v_gene: TRBV7-9
CDR3aa: ASSPTWEPNEKLF

j_gene: TRBJ1-1
v_gene: TRBV5-1
CDR3aa: ASSLTTGLNTEAF